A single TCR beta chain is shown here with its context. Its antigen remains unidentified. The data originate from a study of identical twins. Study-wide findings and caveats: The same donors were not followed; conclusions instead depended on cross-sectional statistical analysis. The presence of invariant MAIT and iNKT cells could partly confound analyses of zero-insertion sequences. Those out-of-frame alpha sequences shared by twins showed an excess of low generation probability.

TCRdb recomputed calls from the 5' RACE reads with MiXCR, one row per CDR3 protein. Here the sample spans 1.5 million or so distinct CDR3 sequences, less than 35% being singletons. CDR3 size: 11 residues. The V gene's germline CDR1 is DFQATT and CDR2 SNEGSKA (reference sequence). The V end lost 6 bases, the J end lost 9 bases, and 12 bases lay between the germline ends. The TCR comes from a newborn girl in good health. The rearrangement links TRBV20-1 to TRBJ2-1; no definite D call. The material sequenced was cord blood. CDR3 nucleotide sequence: TGCAGTGCCCCCACTTTGGGTGAGCAGTTCTTC. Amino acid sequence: CSAPTLGEQFF.